Below, one T cell receptor beta chain is given with its context. This clone was counted only a few times. Its cognate antigen has yet to be identified. Base qualities are not provided; no much larger clone lies one nucleotide away. This specimen comes from a study of T cell responses to AZD1222 COVID-19 vaccine (dated by TCRdb to the early 2020s). Regarding the complete study: AZD1222 recipients whose second dose came at about 4 weeks and those whose second dose came at about 12 weeks were combined into one group, since spike-specific TCR depth and breadth did not differ between the two schedules. TCR sequencing was performed for roughly 250 trial participants, of whom 200 to 210 were given two doses of AZD1222 and approximately 25 were given two doses of MenACWY control vaccine. Trial participants were enrolled by age into 18-55, 56-69 and 70-plus year subgroups, with roughly 160, 29 and 62 TCR-sequenced participants respectively. The paper's findings and limits, for the study overall: Reportedly, close to half of the unique spike-specific TCRs recognized epitopes lying outside the regions that are mutated in the B.1.351 and B.1.1.7 variants. A significant rise in spike-specific TCR breadth and depth was observed after two AZD1222 doses relative to day 0 and relative to MenACWY recipients. In the small 56-69-year group, the increase in depth fell short of significance, most likely because of low power. Participants were mostly white British and included more females than males, and it was suggested by the authors that clonal diversity may have been underestimated. The whole spike protein was spanned by vaccine-associated CD4 TCRs, and dominant responses were seen in regions 160-218 and 743-854. Only five or six AZD1222 recipients were SARS-CoV-2 seropositive at baseline, limiting conclusions about previously exposed vaccinees. No day 14 peak-response samples were available, so repertoires were characterized only after the peak T cell response.

The CDR3 regions of human TCRbeta chains were analyzed by immunosequencing. As for how the authors treated the data: Repertoire TCRs were matched against a reference library of SARS-CoV-2-specific TCRs generated with the MIRA antigen-specificity platform. Breadth was defined as the fraction of unique TCRs that were SARS-CoV-2-associated. Depth was defined as the fraction of total T cells that were SARS-CoV-2-associated. Each spike-specific TCR was assigned to its reactive spike region and to a CD4 or CD8 class using the MIRA data. Log10-transformed breadth and depth values were compared by one-way ANOVA with Sidak's multiple comparisons tests. Sourced from immuneACCESS, this table was stored by TCRdb with only in-frame sequences that have V and J called. A share of the clones is absent; for the studies checked, an unresolved V gene accounts for under half, and the remainder has no known explanation. Clone size and the V and J calls come from that table; the DNA yielded D and trimming. The sample profile shows about 100,000 clones; about nine tenths of them were found once. Together, the top ten hold 1.5% to 2% of the sample.

The time point label of this sample denotes: baseline before first vaccination. Vaccinee samples were obtained from the UK trials COV001 and COV002, which included a single-blind randomized controlled phase 2/3 trial of AZD1222 (ChAdOx1 nCoV-19) in healthy adults. For TCRbeta chain sequencing, PBMC samples were collected from trial participants at day 0 and at day 28 after the second dose. V drops 1 base and J drops 8 bases, leaving 8 bases in between. The CDR3 covers 11 residues, taking in both the cysteine and the phenylalanine. Only the CDR3 DNA is retained, 33 bases long and in frame from the first base. Reading the germline V gene (reference sequence) gives CDR1 DFQATT and CDR2 SNEGSKA.

The clonotype was recovered from an adult in good health. Sequenced material: peripheral blood, taken on day 0 of AZD1222 vaccination. The sequence links TRBV20-1 to TRBJ1-2; no D gene call is confident. CDR3 reads: CSARGPGGYTF. The sequenced DNA is TGCAGTGCTAGAGGCCCCGGGGGCTACACCTTC.